This T cell receptor (beta chain) was captured in a study of cytomegalovirus exposure and HLA in healthy donors. This clone was counted a single time. The CDR3 covers 17 residues. Germline V gene data show CDR1 as SGHNT and CDR2 as YYREEE (reference sequence). Trimming took off 1 base at V and 4 bases at J, with 20 bases between the two ends. Researchers ran the PCR with 60 Vbeta and 13 Jbeta primers. Data came from immunoSEQ multiplex PCR; TCRdb stores just in-frame clones and leaves some out. The sample carries more than 65,000 clones, roughly four fifths recorded once. The TCR originated in a man aged 18 to 30 in good health and CMV-seronegative. This chain uses TRBV5-4 with TRBJ1-1; tentative D call: TRBD1 (6 bases). The sample taken for sequencing was PBMCs. The DNA of the CDR3 is TGTGCCAGCAGCTTGAAGGGGACCGGGACAACCGTCACTGAAGCTTTCTTT. It translates to CASSLKGTGTTVTEAFF.